Presented here are 2 T cell receptor beta chains from one specimen sequenced in a study of neurological immune-mediated disorders. TCRdb fed the 5' RACE reads into MiXCR, producing one record per CDR3 protein. The sample lists around 50,000 distinct CDR3 sequences, over 10% occurring once. Described time point: longitudinal time-point 2. The sample taken for sequencing was PBMCs. These receptors all stem from a male donor with HTLV-1-associated myelopathy (HAM/TSP).

V and J are TRBV27 and TRBJ1-1; a weak D match, TRBD1 (6 bases). CDR1 is MNHEY, CDR2 SMNVEV, per germline (reference sequence). Trimming took 7 bases from V and 11 from J, leaving 29 bases between them. There are 16 residues in the CDR3. The CDR3 reads CASNILGDKLGNGAFF. Written as DNA, the CDR3 is TGTGCCAGCAATATTCTTGGGGACAAGTTGGGGAACGGGGCTTTCTTT.

This clonotype was found many times. The chain has TRBV20-1 and TRBJ2-5; 8 positions match TRBD1. Germline V CDR1 and CDR2: DFQATT, SNEGSKA (reference sequence). This CDR3 has 14 amino acids. J gave up 5 bases and V 2 bases, and 7 bases lay outside the gene matches. Here the CDR3 reads CSARHTGGQETQYF. The CDR3 DNA reads TGCAGTGCTAGACACACAGGGGGACAGGAGACCCAGTACTTC.